This T cell receptor beta chain was sequenced during a study of OX40 agonist ivuxolimab in advanced cancers. The study's findings and limits: Patients with a partial response at 0.1-3.0 mg/kg had among the lowest clonal expansion.

With regard to this clone: Its antigen is not known.

Clones were sequenced by immunoSEQ multiplex PCR, and TCRdb holds only the in-frame ones, with some missing. The table shows roughly 26,000 clones, with about 85% occurring only once. Germline CDR1 and CDR2: SEHNR and FQNEAQ (reference sequence). The CDR3 totals 15 residues. Trimming cost V 4 bases and J 2 bases, with 15 bases left between them. This sequence was found in an adult with an advanced solid tumor such as melanoma, head and neck, liver or kidney cancer. This material consisted of CD4+ or CD8+ T cells sorted from blood, taken in a trial of the OX40 agonist ivuxolimab. The chain employs TRBV7-9 and TRBJ2-7; unclear D gene. The CDR3 DNA sequence: TGTGCCAGCAGCTCTACCATCGACCGGACCTACGAGCAGTACTTC. Its protein product is CASSSTIDRTYEQYF.